This T cell receptor beta chain was sequenced during a study of shared clonotypes between healthy human individuals. About this clone: Its target is not known.

Findings of the study overall: Only a few donors were included, so the genetic and exposure-history diversity represented was limited.

Some 30,000 T cell genomes, or roughly 180 ng DNA, went into the sorted-subset replicate PCRs. The assay was immunoSEQ multiplex PCR, and TCRdb's table has in-frame clones only and misses some. The repertoire holds more than 850,000 clones, about four fifths seen once, with more than 0.5% in the top ten. The CDR3 has 14 residues. Per germline, CDR1 KGHSH and CDR2 LQKENI. Deletions cut 3 bases from V and 7 bases from J, with 13 bases between. The study separated CD4+ cells into CD45RA+ naive and CD45RA-negative memory subsets. V and J are TRBV18 and TRBJ2-1, with a possible D match to TRBD2 (5 bases). The source is a man aged 18 to 29 in good health. Some clones in this sample may be carry-over from other donors' samples. What was sequenced was memory CD4+ T cells from PBMCs. Subset denoted: CD45RA-negative fraction. Here the CDR3 reads CASSPSAGGNEQFF. The CDR3 DNA reads TGTGCCAGCTCACCCAGCGCGGGTGGGAATGAGCAGTTCTTC.